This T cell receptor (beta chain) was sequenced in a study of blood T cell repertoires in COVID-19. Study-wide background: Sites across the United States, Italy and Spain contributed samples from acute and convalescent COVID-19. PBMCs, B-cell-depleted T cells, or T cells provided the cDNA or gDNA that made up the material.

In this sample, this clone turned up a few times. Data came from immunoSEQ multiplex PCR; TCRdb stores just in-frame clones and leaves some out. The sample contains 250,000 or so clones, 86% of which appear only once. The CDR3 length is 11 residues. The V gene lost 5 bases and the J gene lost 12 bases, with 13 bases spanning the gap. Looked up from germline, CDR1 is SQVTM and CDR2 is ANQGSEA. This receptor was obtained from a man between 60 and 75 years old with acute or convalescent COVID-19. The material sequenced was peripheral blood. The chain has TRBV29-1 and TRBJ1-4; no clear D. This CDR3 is CSVRIGEQLFF. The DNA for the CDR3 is TGCAGCGTTAGAATCGGGGAACAACTGTTTTTT. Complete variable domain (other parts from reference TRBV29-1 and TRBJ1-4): SAVISQKPSRDICQRGTSLTIQCQVDSQVTMMFWYRQQPGQSLTLIATANQGSEATYESGFVIDKFPISRPNLTFSTLTVSNMSPEDSSIYLCSVRIGEQLFFGSGTQLSVL.